This T cell receptor beta chain stems from a study of immune cell composition in non-small cell lung cancer. Across the study: Lung adenocarcinoma or squamous carcinoma made up most tumours. Study-wide points: In adenocarcinoma, maximal tumour-associated clone frequency tracked TIL tumour reactivity. No significant correlation existed between pack-years smoked and tumour clonality. Clones >0.5% enriched in tumour were rarer in adenocarcinoma (roughly 35%) than squamous (around 75%).

A note on this clone: Its antigen is still unknown.

Only in-frame clones appear in the TCRdb table, and some are missing; sequencing was by immunoSEQ multiplex PCR. The sample lists roughly 3,000 clones; 65% to 80% were seen once. CDR1 is SGHDN, CDR2 FVKESK, per germline. The CDR3 has 18 residues. The V and J ends lost 2 bases and 4 bases, in that order; junction bases with no gene match: 16. Sequencing was carried out using lung tumor tissue. The chain uses TRBV14 and TRBJ1-1, with 7 bases identical to TRBD1. The clonotype originates from a human donor with non-small cell lung cancer. For the CDR3, the DNA is TGTGCCAGCAGCCAAATACCGATGATTACAGGGGACGGCACTGAAGCTTTCTTT. Its translation is CASSQIPMITGDGTEAFF.